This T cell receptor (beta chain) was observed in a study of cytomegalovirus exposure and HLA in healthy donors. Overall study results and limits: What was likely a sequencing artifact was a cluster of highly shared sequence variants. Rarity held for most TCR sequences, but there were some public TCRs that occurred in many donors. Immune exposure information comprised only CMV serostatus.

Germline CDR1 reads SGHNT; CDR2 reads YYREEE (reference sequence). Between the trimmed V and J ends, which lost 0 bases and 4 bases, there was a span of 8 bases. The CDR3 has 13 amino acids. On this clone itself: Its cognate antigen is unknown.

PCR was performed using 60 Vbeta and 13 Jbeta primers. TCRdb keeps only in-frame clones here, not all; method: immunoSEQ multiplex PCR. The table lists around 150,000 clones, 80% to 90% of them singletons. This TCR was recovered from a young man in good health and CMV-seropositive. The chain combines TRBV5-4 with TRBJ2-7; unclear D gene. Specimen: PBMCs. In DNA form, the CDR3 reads TGTGCCAGCAGCTTGGACGTCGGGTACGAGCAGTACTTC. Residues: CASSLDVGYEQYF. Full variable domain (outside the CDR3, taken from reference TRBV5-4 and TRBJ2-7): ETGVTQSPTHLIKTRGQQVTLRCSSQSGHNTVSWYQQALGQGPQFIFQYYREEENGRGNFPPRFSGLQFPNYSSELNVNALELDDSALYLCASSLDVGYEQYFGPGTRLTVT.